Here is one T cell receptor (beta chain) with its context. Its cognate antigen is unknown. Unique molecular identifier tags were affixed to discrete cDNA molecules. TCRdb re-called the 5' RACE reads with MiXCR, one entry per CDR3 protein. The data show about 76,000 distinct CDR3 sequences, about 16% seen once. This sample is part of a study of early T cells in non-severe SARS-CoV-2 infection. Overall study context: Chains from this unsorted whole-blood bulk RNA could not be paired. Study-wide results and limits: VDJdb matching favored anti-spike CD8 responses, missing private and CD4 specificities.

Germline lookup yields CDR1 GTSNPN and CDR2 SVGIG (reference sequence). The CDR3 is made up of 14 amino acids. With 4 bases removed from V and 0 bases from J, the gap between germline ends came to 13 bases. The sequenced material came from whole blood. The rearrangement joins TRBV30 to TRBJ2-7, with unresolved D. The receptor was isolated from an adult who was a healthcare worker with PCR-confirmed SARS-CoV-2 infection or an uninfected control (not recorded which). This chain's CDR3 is CAWTKRRFSYEQYF. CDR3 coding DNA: TGTGCCTGGACCAAGAGGCGGTTCTCCTACGAGCAGTACTTC.